These 11 T cell receptor beta chains share one sample of origin, sequenced in a study of control samples from healthy donors and cancer patients. Produced via immunoSEQ multiplex PCR; TCRdb's table is partial and in-frame only. There are 200,000 or so clones in the sample; around 90% occur only once, and less than 2% lies in the top ten. The sample comprised blood. These receptors all come from a young man in good health.

The chain has TRBV12-5 and TRBJ2-7; maybe TRBD2 (6 bases). The V and J ends lost 5 bases and 9 bases respectively, with 20 bases between them. The germline gives CDR1 LGHNT, CDR2 FRNRAP. The CDR3 runs 14 residues. CDR3 DNA sequence: TGTGCTAGTGGTCCCCCCGGGGGAGAGGGACGGCAGTACTTC. Amino acids: CASGPPGGEGRQYF.

The genes are TRBV18 and TRBJ1-1; 9 bases match TRBD1. Germline V lookup: CDR1 KGHSH, CDR2 LQKENI. The CDR3 runs 17 residues. Trimming removed 4 bases from V and 0 bases from J; junction bases left unmatched: 9. CDR3 DNA: TGTGCCAGCTCACGCACGGGACAGGGACTCGTGAACACTGAAGCTTTCTTT. Translated, it gives CASSRTGQGLVNTEAFF.

The chain has TRBV19 and TRBJ1-5, with D possibly matching TRBD1 (5 bases). Germline V lookup: CDR1 LNHDA, CDR2 SQIVND (reference sequence). V lost 2 bases to trimming and J lost 1 base, with 21 bases between them. The CDR3 is 19 residues long. Here the CDR3 reads CASSIYRFIGGESNQPQHF. CDR3 coding DNA: TGTGCCAGTAGTATATACCGATTCATCGGAGGGGAGAGCAATCAGCCCCAGCATTTT.

CDR3 nucleotides: TGTGCCAGCAGTTTAGTGGGGTCCGGGGAGCTGTTTTTT. Residues: CASSLVGSGELFF. The J gene is TRBJ2-2, the V gene TRBV27; D ambiguous. Germline CDR1 and CDR2: MNHEY and SMNVEV (reference sequence). The CDR3 totals 13 residues. The V and J ends lost 2 bases and 6 bases respectively, with 7 bases between them.

This clone has only one observation. The J gene is TRBJ2-3, the V gene TRBV4-1, with TRBD1 identical over 9 bases. Germline V gene lookup returns CDR1 MGHRA and CDR2 YSYEKL. The CDR3 has 14 residues. Trimming removed 8 bases from V and 4 bases from J; junction bases left unmatched: 7. The CDR3 reads CASSSGTGPDTQYF. The CDR3 DNA follows: TGCGCCAGCTCCTCCGGGACAGGGCCAGATACGCAGTATTTT.

V and J are TRBV2 and TRBJ1-2; tentatively, D is TRBD1 (6 bases). The CDR3 is 15 residues long. Between the trimmed V and J ends, which lost 6 bases and 4 bases, there was a span of 18 bases. Germline V lookup: CDR1 SNHLY, CDR2 FYNNEI. The CDR3 spells CASSLGQSHSYGYTF. CDR3 bases: TGTGCCAGCAGCCTCGGACAGAGTCATAGCTATGGCTACACCTTC.

The chain uses TRBV6-5 and TRBJ2-6; a possible D gene is TRBD2 (7 bases). Germline V gives CDR1 MNHEY, CDR2 SVGAGI. V was pared by 4 bases and J by 4 bases, with 11 bases between. This CDR3 has 15 amino acids. CDR3 bases: TGTGCCAGCAGTTCGAGCGGGACAGGGGCCAACGTCCTGACTTTC. This gives the protein CASSSSGTGANVLTF.

The chain has TRBV5-1 and TRBJ1-1, with TRBD1 matching 8 bases. Per the germline V gene, CDR1 is SGHRS and CDR2 is YFSETQ. With 0 bases clipped from V and 8 bases from J, the junction kept 12 bases outside the gene matches. This CDR3 contains 16 residues. The CDR3 reads CASSLVSGQGANEAFF. The CDR3 region has the DNA TGCGCCAGCAGCTTGGTCTCCGGGCAGGGGGCTAACGAAGCTTTCTTT.

The rearrangement links TRBV28 to TRBJ1-2; D gene uncertain. The V gene lost 6 bases and the J gene lost 9 bases, with 20 bases spanning the gap. The germline V gene has CDR1 MDHEN and CDR2 SYDVKM. This CDR3 is 14 amino acids long. The CDR3 is CASRPGHDRRSYTF. In nucleotides, the CDR3 is TGTGCCAGCAGACCCGGCCACGACCGAAGAAGCTACACCTTC.

This chain joins TRBV3-1 (or the pseudogene TRBV3-2) and TRBJ2-1; D gene uncertain. Germline V CDR1 and CDR2: LGHDT, YNNKEL (reference sequence). CDR3 length: 12 residues. Trimming left V 1 base short and J 3 bases short, with 1 base between. This CDR3 is CASSQVYNEQFF. CDR3 nucleotide sequence: TGTGCCAGCAGCCAAGTCTACAATGAGCAGTTCTTC.

The J gene is TRBJ1-6, the V gene TRBV15; D unclear. The CDR3 consists of 16 residues. Germline loops: CDR1 LNHNV, CDR2 YYDKDF (reference sequence). V dropped 4 bases and J dropped 0 bases, with 10 bases sitting between them. The CDR3 nucleotides read TGTGCCACCAGCACCAGCCTGAGCTCCTATAATTCACCCCTCCACTTT. Translating it yields CATSTSLSSYNSPLHF.